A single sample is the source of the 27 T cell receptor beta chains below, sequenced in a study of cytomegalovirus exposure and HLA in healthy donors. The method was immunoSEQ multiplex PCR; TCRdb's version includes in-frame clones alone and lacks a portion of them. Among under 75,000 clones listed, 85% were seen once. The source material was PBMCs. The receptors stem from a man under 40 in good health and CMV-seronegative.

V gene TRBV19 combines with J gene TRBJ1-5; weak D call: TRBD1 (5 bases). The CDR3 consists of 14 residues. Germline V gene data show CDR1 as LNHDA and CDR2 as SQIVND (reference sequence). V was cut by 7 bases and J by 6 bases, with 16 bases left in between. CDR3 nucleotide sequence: TGTGCCAGTACTGAGCAGGGAAGAGGTCAGCCCCAGCATTTT. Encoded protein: CASTEQGRGQPQHF. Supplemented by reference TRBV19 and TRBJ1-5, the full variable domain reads DGGITQSPKYLFRKEGQNVTLSCEQNLNHDAMYWYRQDPGQGLRLIYYSQIVNDFQKGDIAEGYSVSREKKESFPLTVTSAQKNPTAFYLCASTEQGRGQPQHFGDGTRLSIL.

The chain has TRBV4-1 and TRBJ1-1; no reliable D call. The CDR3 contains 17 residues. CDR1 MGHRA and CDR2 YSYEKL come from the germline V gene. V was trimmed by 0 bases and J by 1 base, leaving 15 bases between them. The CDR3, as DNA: TGCGCCAGCAGCCAAGAGTTCTTTCGGGTATGGAACACTGAAGCTTTCTTT. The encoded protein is CASSQEFFRVWNTEAFF.

In DNA form, the CDR3 reads TGTGCCAGCAGTTTTCGGGAGGCGGGGTACAATGAGCAGTTCTTC. It specifies CASSFREAGYNEQFF. The rearrangement uses TRBV6-5 and TRBJ2-1, with 7 bases matching TRBD2. Trimming removed 4 bases from V and 4 bases from J; junction bases left unmatched: 7. CDR1 is MNHEY, CDR2 SVGAGI, per germline. The CDR3 sequence is 15 residues long.

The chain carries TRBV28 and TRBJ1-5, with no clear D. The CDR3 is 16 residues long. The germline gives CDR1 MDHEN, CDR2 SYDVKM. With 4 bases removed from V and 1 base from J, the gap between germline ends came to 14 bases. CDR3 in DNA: TGTGCCAGCAGTTCCGAGGGCTGGTCGAGCAATCAGCCCCAGCATTTT. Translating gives CASSSEGWSSNQPQHF.

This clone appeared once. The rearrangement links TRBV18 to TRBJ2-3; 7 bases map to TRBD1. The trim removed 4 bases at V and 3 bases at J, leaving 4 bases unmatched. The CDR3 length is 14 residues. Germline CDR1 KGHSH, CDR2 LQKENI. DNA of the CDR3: TGTGCCAGCTCACGAACAGGGGATACAGATACGCAGTATTTT. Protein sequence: CASSRTGDTDTQYF.

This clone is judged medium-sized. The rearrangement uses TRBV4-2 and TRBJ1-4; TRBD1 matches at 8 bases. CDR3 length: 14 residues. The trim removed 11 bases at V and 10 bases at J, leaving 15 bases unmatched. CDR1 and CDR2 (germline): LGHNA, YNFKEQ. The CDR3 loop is CAHQWRQGPRKLFF. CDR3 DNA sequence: TGTGCCCACCAATGGAGACAGGGGCCGAGAAAACTGTTTTTT.

The CDR3 is CASTMGDRGSGNTIYF. Written as DNA, the CDR3 is TGCGCCAGCACCATGGGGGACAGGGGCTCTGGAAACACCATATATTTT. This sequence joins TRBV5-1 and TRBJ1-3; 10 nucleotides agree with TRBD1. CDR1 is SGHRS and CDR2 is YFSETQ in the germline V gene. J was trimmed by 0 bases and V by 6 bases; bases with no gene match: 6. The length of the CDR3 is 16 residues. Complete variable domain (other parts from reference TRBV5-1 and TRBJ1-3): KAGVTQTPRYLIKTRGQQVTLSCSPISGHRSVSWYQQTPGQGLQFLFEYFSETQRNKGNFPGRFSGRQFSNSRSEMNVSTLELGDSALYLCASTMGDRGSGNTIYFGEGSWLTVV.

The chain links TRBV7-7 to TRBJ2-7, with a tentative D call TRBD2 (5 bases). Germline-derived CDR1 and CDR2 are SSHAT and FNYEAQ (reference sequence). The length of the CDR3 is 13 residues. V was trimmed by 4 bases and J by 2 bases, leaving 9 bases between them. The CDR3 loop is CASSWTPTYEQYV. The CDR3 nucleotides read TGTGCCAGCAGCTGGACTCCCACCTACGAGCAGTACGTC.

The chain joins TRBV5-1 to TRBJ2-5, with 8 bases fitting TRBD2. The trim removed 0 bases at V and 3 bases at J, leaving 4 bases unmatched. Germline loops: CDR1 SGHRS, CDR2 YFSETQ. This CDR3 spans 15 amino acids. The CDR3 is CASSLGAGVKETQYF. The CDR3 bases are TGCGCCAGCAGCTTGGGAGCGGGGGTAAAAGAGACCCAGTACTTC.

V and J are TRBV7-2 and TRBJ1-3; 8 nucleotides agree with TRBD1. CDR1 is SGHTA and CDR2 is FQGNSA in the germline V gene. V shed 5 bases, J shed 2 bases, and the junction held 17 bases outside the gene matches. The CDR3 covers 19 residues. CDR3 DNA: TGTGCCAGCAGCCTACTCCCTCCCGGGACAGGTACCACTGGAAACACCATATATTTT. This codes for CASSLLPPGTGTTGNTIYF.

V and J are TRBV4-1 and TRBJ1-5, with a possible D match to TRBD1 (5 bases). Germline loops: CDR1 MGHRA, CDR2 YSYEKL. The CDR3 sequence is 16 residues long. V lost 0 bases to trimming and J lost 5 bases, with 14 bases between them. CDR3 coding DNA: TGCGCCAGCAGCCAAGACCCAGACAGCTGGTATCAGCCCCAGCATTTT. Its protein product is CASSQDPDSWYQPQHF.

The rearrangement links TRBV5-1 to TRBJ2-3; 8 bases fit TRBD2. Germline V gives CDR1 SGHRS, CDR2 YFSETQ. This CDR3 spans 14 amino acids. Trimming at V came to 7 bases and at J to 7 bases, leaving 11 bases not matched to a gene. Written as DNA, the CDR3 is TGCGCCAGCTGGGGCGGGGGGCAAGAAAATACGCAGTATTTT. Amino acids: CASWGGGQENTQYF.

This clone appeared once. CDR3 DNA: TGTGCCAGCAGCTTGCGACTAGCGGGAGTCACAGATACGCAGTATTTT. Translation gives CASSLRLAGVTDTQYF. The chain links TRBV5-4 to TRBJ2-3; 12 positions agree with TRBD2. The CDR3 has 16 amino acids. With V trimmed by 1 base and J by 2 bases, 2 bases remained unmatched. The germline V gene encodes CDR1 SGHNT and CDR2 YYREEE (reference sequence).

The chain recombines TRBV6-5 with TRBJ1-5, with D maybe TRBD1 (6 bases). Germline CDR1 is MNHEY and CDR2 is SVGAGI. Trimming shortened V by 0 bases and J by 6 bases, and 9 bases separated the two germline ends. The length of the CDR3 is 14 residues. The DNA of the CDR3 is TGTGCCAGCAGTTACTCACAGGGTCCTCAGCCCCAGCATTTT. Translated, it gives CASSYSQGPQPQHF.

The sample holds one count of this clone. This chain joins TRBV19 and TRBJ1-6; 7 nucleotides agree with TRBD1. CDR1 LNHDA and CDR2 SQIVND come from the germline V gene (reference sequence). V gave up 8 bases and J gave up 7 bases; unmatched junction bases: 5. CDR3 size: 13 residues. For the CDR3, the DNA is TGTGCCAGTGAAGACAGGGACAATTCACCCCTCCACTTT. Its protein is CASEDRDNSPLHF.

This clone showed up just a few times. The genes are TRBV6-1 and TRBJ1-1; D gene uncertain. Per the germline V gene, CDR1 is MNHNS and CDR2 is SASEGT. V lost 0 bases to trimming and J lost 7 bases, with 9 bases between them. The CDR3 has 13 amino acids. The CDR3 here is CASSEAAHLEAFF. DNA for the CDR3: TGTGCCAGCAGTGAAGCGGCACACCTTGAAGCTTTCTTT.

CDR3 bases: TGTGCCAGCAGCGTAGGTCTTAGCGGGATCACCGGGGAGCTGTTTTTT. This translates into CASSVGLSGITGELFF. V and J are TRBV9 and TRBJ2-2; 8 bases are shared with TRBD2. The CDR3 covers 16 residues. V lost 0 bases to trimming and J lost 4 bases; unmatched junction nucleotides: 5. Per the germline V gene, CDR1 is SGDLS and CDR2 is YYNGEE.

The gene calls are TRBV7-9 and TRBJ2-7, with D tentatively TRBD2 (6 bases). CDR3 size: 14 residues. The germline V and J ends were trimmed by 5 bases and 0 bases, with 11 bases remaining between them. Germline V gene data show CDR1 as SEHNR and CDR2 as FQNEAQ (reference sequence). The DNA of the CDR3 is TGTGCCAGCAGCCCCCGCGGGACCTCCTACGAGCAGTACGTC. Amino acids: CASSPRGTSYEQYV.

The CDR3: CASSIDGLLSYEQYF. The CDR3 nucleotides are TGTGCCAGTAGTATAGACGGACTCCTCTCCTACGAGCAGTACTTC. The V gene is TRBV19, the J gene TRBJ2-7, with D tentatively TRBD2 (5 bases). CDR1 is LNHDA, CDR2 SQIVND, per germline (reference sequence). The V and J ends lost 0 bases and 0 bases respectively, with 9 bases between them. The CDR3 runs 15 residues.

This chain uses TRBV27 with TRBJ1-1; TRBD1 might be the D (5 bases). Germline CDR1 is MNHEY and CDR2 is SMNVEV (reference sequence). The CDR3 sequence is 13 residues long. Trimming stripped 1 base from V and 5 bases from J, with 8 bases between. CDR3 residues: CASSLLGGTEAFF. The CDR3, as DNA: TGTGCCAGCAGTTTATTGGGGGGAACTGAAGCTTTCTTT.

The CDR3 DNA is TGTGCCAGCAGCCCGGGGGACAGGGGGACCTACGAGCAGTACTTC. This translates into CASSPGDRGTYEQYF. The chain combines TRBV5-5 with TRBJ2-7; TRBD1 matches at 11 bases. Germline V gives CDR1 SGHKS, CDR2 YYEKEE (reference sequence). The trim removed 4 bases at V and 2 bases at J, leaving 5 bases unmatched. The CDR3 is 15 residues long. Complete variable domain (other parts from reference TRBV5-5 and TRBJ2-7): DAGVTQSPTHLIKTRGQQVTLRCSPISGHKSVSWYQQVLGQGPQFIFQYYEKEERGRGNFPDRFSARQFPNYSSELNVNALLLGDSALYLCASSPGDRGTYEQYFGPGTRLTVT.

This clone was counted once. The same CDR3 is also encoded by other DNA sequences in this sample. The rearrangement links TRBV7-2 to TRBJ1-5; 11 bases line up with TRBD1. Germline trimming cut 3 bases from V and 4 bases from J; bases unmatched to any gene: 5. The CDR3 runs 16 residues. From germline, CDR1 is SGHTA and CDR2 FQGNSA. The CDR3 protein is CASSFSGTGGNQPQHF. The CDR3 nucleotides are TGTGCCAGCAGCTTCTCGGGGACAGGGGGGAATCAGCCCCAGCATTTT. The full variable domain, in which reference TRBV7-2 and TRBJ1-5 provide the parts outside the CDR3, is GAGVSQSPSNKVTEKGKDVELRCDPISGHTALYWYRQSLGQGLEFLIYFQGNSAPDKSGLPSDRFSAERTGGSVSTLTIQRTQQEDSAVYLCASSFSGTGGNQPQHFGDGTRLSIL.

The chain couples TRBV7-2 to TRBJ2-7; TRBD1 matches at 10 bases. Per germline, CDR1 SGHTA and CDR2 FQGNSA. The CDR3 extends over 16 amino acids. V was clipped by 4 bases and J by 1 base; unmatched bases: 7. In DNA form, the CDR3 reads TGTGCCAGCAGCTGGGGGGACAGGGGAACATCCTACGAGCAGTACTTC. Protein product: CASSWGDRGTSYEQYF.

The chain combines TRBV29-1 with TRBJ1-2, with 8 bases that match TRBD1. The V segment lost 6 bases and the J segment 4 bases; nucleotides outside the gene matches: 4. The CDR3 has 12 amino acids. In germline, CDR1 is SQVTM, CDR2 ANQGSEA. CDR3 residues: CSVGDRSYGYTF. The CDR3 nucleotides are TGCAGCGTGGGGGACAGGAGCTATGGCTACACCTTC.

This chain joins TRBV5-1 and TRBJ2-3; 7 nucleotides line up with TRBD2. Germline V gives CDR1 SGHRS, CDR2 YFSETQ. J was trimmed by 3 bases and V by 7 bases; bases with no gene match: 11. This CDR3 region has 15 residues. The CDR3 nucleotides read TGCGCCAGCGCCCTCGGACTAGATTTGACAGATACGCAGTATTTT. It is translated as CASALGLDLTDTQYF.

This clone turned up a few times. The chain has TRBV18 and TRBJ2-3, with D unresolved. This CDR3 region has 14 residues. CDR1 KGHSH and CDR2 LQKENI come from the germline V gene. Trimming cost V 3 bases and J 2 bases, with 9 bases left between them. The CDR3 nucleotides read TGTGCCAGCTCACCCGCGGAATTCACAGATACGCAGTATTTT. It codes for CASSPAEFTDTQYF.

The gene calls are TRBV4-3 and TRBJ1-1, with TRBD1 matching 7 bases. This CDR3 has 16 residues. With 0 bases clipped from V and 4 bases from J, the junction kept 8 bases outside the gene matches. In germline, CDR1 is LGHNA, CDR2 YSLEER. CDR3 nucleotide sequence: TGCGCCAGCAGCCAAGATTTCGGAGGGGGCGGCACTGAAGCTTTCTTT. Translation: CASSQDFGGGGTEAFF.